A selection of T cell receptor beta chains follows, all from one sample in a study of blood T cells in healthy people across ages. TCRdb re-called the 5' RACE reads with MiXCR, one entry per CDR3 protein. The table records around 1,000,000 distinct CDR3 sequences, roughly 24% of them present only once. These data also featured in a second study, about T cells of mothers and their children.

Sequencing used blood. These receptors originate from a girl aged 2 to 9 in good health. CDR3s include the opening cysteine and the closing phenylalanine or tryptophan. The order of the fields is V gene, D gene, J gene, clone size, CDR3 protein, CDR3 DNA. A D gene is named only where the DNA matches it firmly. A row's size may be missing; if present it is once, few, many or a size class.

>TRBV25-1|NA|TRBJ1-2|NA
CASETGGGGYTF
TGTGCCAGCGAGACAGGAGGGGGAGGCTACACCTTC
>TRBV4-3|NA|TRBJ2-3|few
CASSQVGGRGTDTQYF
TGCGCCAGCAGCCAAGTGGGAGGCCGGGGCACAGATACGCAGTATTTT
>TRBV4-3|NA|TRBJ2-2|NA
CASSRYGGPTTGELFF
TGCGCCAGCAGCCGGTACGGGGGGCCGACCACCGGGGAGCTGTTTTTT
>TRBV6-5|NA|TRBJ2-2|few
CASSYGPTAGELFF
TGTGCCAGCAGTTATGGCCCGACTGCCGGGGAGCTGTTTTTT
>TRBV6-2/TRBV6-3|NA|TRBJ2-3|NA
CASSSLRLGSRADMQYF
TGTGCCAGCAGTTCCCTGCGCTTAGGCTCTCGGGCAGATATGCAGTATTTT
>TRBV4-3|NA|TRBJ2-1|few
CASSQDRADNEQFF
TGCGCCAGCAGCCAAGACAGAGCGGACAATGAGCAGTTCTTC
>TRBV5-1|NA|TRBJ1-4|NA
CASSLGGQPTEKLFF
TGCGCCAGCAGCTTGGGGGGCCAACCGACTGAAAAACTGTTTTTT
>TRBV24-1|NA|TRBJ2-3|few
CATQNPPDTQYF
TGTGCCACCCAAAATCCTCCAGATACGCAGTATTTT
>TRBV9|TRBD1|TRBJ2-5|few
CASSVDRGYQETQYF
TGTGCCAGCAGCGTAGACAGGGGGTACCAAGAGACCCAGTACTTC
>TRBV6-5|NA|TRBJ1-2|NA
CASSYLLTESLYGYTF
TGTGCCAGCAGTTATCTTCTCACAGAATCCCTCTATGGCTACACCTTC
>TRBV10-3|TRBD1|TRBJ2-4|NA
CAISESGGQVLDF
TGTGCCATCAGTGAGTCTGGAGGACAGGTCCTAGACTTC
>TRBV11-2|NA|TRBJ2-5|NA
CASSLVVVGGLEAQYF
TGTGCCAGCAGCTTAGTTGTAGTCGGGGGGCTGGAGGCCCAGTACTTC
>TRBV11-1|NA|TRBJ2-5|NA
CASSGFWTDGLETQSF
TGTGCCAGCAGCGGGTTCTGGACGGACGGTTTGGAGACCCAGTCCTTC
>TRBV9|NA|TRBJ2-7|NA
CASSPSSSRGRVDEQYF
TGTGCCAGCAGCCCTTCGAGCTCGCGGGGACGAGTCGACGAGCAGTACTTC
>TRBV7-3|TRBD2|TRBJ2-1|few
CASSLIGGRAPNEQFF
TGTGCCAGCAGCTTAATAGGCGGGAGGGCCCCAAATGAGCAGTTCTTC
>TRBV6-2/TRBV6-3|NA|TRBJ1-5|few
CASSYAVRGQPQHF
TGTGCCAGCAGTTACGCGGTTCGTGGTCAGCCCCAGCATTTT
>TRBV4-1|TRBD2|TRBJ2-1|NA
CASRGSGRILSEQFF
TGCGCCAGCAGAGGGAGCGGGAGGATTTTGAGTGAGCAGTTCTTC
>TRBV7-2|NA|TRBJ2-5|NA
CASSLYWGRETQYF
TGTGCCAGCAGCTTATATTGGGGAAGAGAGACCCAGTACTTC
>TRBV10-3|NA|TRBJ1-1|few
CAISELIMNTEAFF
TGTGCCATCAGTGAGCTAATAATGAACACTGAAGCTTTCTTT
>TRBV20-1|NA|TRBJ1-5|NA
CSAIGQINQPQHF
TGCAGTGCTATTGGACAGATCAATCAGCCCCAGCATTTT
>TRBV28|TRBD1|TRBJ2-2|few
CASSSWGQLNTGELFF
TGTGCCAGCAGTTCATGGGGACAGCTGAACACCGGGGAGCTGTTTTTT
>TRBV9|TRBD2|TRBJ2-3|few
CASSLLAPGTDTQYF
TGTGCCAGCAGCCTACTAGCGCCCGGCACAGATACGCAGTATTTT
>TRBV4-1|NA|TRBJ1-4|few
CASSQDPFRQTFF
TGCGCCAGCAGCCAAGATCCTTTTCGACAGACGTTTTTT
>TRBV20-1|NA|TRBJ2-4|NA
CSAQTESKNIQYF
TGCAGTGCTCAGACAGAATCCAAAAACATTCAGTACTTC
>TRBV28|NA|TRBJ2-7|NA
CASSFGHRYEQYF
TGTGCCAGCAGTTTTGGACACCGCTACGAGCAGTACTTC
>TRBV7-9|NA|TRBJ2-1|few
CASSYWTSDNEQFF
TGTGCCAGCAGCTACTGGACATCTGACAATGAGCAGTTCTTC
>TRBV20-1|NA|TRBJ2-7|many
CSARQSYEQYF
TGCAGTGCTAGACAGTCCTACGAGCAGTACTTC